This T cell receptor beta chain was retrieved from a study of shared clonotypes between healthy human individuals. Germline CDR1 LNHDA, CDR2 SQIVND (reference sequence). The length of the CDR3 is 15 residues. The V gene end was trimmed by 5 bases and the J gene end by 2 bases; junction bases not matched to a gene: 5. CD4+ cells were split into CD45RA+ naive and CD45RA-negative memory subsets. The data were produced by immunoSEQ multiplex PCR, yet TCRdb's version contains in-frame clones alone and is incomplete. The data show over 950,000 clones, approximately 80% seen once. The chain couples TRBV19 to TRBJ2-1, with 8 bases that match TRBD2. Sample: memory CD4+ T cells from PBMCs. Indicated subset: CD45RA-negative fraction. The sequence was obtained from a man between 18 and 29 years old in good health. Some clones in this sample may be carry-over from other donors' samples. In nucleotides, the CDR3 is TGTGCCAGTAGTTATCAAGCGGGAGCCTACAATGAGCAGTTCTTC. It encodes CASSYQAGAYNEQFF.